The clone carrying this TCR beta chain was counted ten times or more. This specimen comes from a study of T-cell memory formation after mild COVID-19. V lost 5 bases to trimming and J lost 2 bases, with 12 bases between them. This CDR3 comprises 15 residues. The V gene's germline CDR1 is SEHNR and CDR2 FQNEAQ (reference sequence). Via MiXCR, TCRdb re-called the 5' RACE reads, giving one row per CDR3 protein. The sample records 450,000 or so distinct CDR3 sequences, 20% to 30% being singletons. The sequenced material came from PBMCs or a T cell subset sorted from them (not recorded which). This TCR was sampled from an adult woman who had mild COVID-19 (a few samples of this study predate the infection). Cell type and time point are not known. The chain links TRBV7-9 to TRBJ2-2; D is ambiguous. The CDR3 DNA sequence: TGTGCCAGCAGCCCCCCGCGGTCTAACACCGGGGAGCTGTTTTTT. The encoded protein is CASSPPRSNTGELFF.